Listed below are T cell receptor beta chains from one sample, sequenced in a study of cytotoxic CD8 clonotypes in ibrutinib-treated CLL. Produced via immunoSEQ multiplex PCR; TCRdb's table is partial and in-frame only. The repertoire holds about 45,000 clones, with just over 65% as singletons. The source material was PBMCs, sampled after 24 months of ibrutinib treatment. These receptors all stem from a human donor with chronic lymphocytic leukemia. CDR3s include the opening cysteine and the closing phenylalanine or tryptophan. Each record gives: V gene, clone size, D gene, J gene, CDR3 DNA, CDR3 protein. D genes are given only for firm matches. A row's size may be missing; if present it is once, few, many or a size class.

TRBV2	many	-	TRBJ1-4	TGTGCCAGCAGTGGTCTATATGGAGAAAAACTGTTTTTT	CASSGLYGEKLFF
TRBV7-2	-	-	TRBJ2-5	TGTGCCAGCAGCTTAAGGGCAGGCAGGACAGAGACCCAGTACTTC	CASSLRAGRTETQYF
TRBV5-8	few	-	TRBJ2-3	TGTGCCAGCACCTTGTCGGGGGTATCGGATACGCAGTATTTT	CASTLSGVSDTQYF
TRBV5-1	-	TRBD2	TRBJ2-5	TGCGCCAGCAGCCTCATGGGAGTAGCGGGAATAGAGACCCAGTACTTC	CASSLMGVAGIETQYF
TRBV5-1	few	-	TRBJ2-5	TGCGCCAGCAGCTTGTCAACAGAACAAGAGACCCAGTACTTC	CASSLSTEQETQYF
TRBV4-2	-	TRBD1	TRBJ1-1	TGTGCCAGCAGCCCGAAGGACAGGTTTACTGAAGCTTTCTTT	CASSPKDRFTEAFF
TRBV6-5	-	-	TRBJ2-7	TGTGCCAGCACCCGGACTGACGGCTACGAGCAGTACTTC	CASTRTDGYEQYF
TRBV5-1	few	-	TRBJ2-7	TGCGCCAGCAGGGAAAGGGACCTTCGAGGGAGCGAGCAGTACTTC	CASRERDLRGSEQYF
TRBV2	-	TRBD1	TRBJ1-3	TGTGCCAGCAGTGAAGAGTGGTTTCAGGGGGCTGGAAACACCATATATTTT	CASSEEWFQGAGNTIYF
TRBV2	few	-	TRBJ2-7	TGTGCCAGCAGCCCGGACTGGGAACCCTACGAGCAGTACTTC	CASSPDWEPYEQYF
TRBV12-5	-	-	TRBJ1-3	TGTGCTAGTGGCCGGTCCGGGGCGAGAGACACCATATATTTT	CASGRSGARDTIYF
TRBV2	-	TRBD2	TRBJ2-2	TGTGCCAGTCATAGCGGGAGTAGCACCGGGGAGCTGTTTTTT	CASHSGSSTGELFF
TRBV4-1	-	-	TRBJ1-2	TGCGCCAGCAGCCTGGGATCCTATGGCTACACCTTC	CASSLGSYGYTF
TRBV9	few	-	TRBJ2-4	TGTGCCAGCAGCGTAGGAATAGGGGGTAAAGCCAAAAACATTCAGTACTTC	CASSVGIGGKAKNIQYF
TRBV19	-	TRBD1	TRBJ2-7	TGTGCCAGTACTCCGGGACAGGGGTCTACCGAGCAGTACTTC	CASTPGQGSTEQYF
TRBV30	-	-	TRBJ1-1	TGTGCCTGGAGTGCCAGGGATGGCACTGAAGCTTTCTTT	CAWSARDGTEAFF
TRBV4-1	-	-	TRBJ2-7	TGCGCCAGCAGCCAAGAGATACCAGGATCGTCCTACGAGCAGTACTTC	CASSQEIPGSSYEQYF
TRBV5-1	-	-	TRBJ1-5	TGCGCCAGCAGCTTGAGAGGAGATAGCAATCAGCCCCAGCATTTT	CASSLRGDSNQPQHF
TRBV5-8	-	-	TRBJ2-7	TGTGCCAGCAGCTGGTCGCGAGTCAGCTCCTACGAGCAGTACTTC	CASSWSRVSSYEQYF
TRBV27	-	TRBD2	TRBJ2-5	TGTGCCAGCAGCATATCGGGACTAGCGGGAGAGGAGACCCAGTACTTC	CASSISGLAGEETQYF
TRBV5-8	few	TRBD1	TRBJ1-3	TGTGCCAGCAGGACAGGGGCTGGAAACACCATATATTTT	CASRTGAGNTIYF
TRBV5-1	-	TRBD1	TRBJ2-3	TGCGCCAGCAGCCGGACAGGGCAAGATACGCAGTATTTT	CASSRTGQDTQYF
TRBV5-1	-	-	TRBJ1-1	TGCGCCAGCAGCTTGGCGTCCACAGGGTTCGTCACTGAAGCTTTCTTT	CASSLASTGFVTEAFF
TRBV7-2	-	-	TRBJ2-2	TGTGCCAGCAGCTTCGGGCGTTCGAACACCGGGGAGCTGTTTTTT	CASSFGRSNTGELFF
TRBV27	-	-	TRBJ1-4	TGTGCCAGCAGAAACCCCGGGCAGGGTGGGGAAAAACTGTTTTTT	CASRNPGQGGEKLFF
TRBV5-8	-	TRBD1	TRBJ2-7	TGTGCCAGCAGCCCTCGACAGGGTAGATTGGACGAGCAGTACTTC	CASSPRQGRLDEQYF
TRBV19	-	-	TRBJ1-1	TGTGCCAGTAGTCAAATCTCTGACAGAAACACTGAAGCTTTCTTT	CASSQISDRNTEAFF
TRBV18	once	-	TRBJ2-7	TGTGCCAGCTCACCAATCCCCGTCAACAGGGTTAATAGTGGCGAGCAGTACTTC	CASSPIPVNRVNSGEQYF
TRBV7-2	-	TRBD1	TRBJ1-2	TGTGCCAGCAGCTTAGGGGTAGGGACAGGGGAAGGCTACACCTTC	CASSLGVGTGEGYTF
TRBV21-1	-	-	TRBJ2-6	TGTGCCAGCAGCTCGGACAGGGAATCTGGGGCCAACGTCCTGACTTTC	CASSSDRESGANVLTF
TRBV9	few	-	TRBJ2-7	TGTGCCAGCAGCGATGGAATAGGAACCGGGACTGATTCCTACGAGCAGTACTTC	CASSDGIGTGTDSYEQYF
TRBV5-6	-	-	TRBJ1-6	TGTGCCAGCAGCTTGGTCTCCTATAATTCACCCCTCCACTTT	CASSLVSYNSPLHF
TRBV18	-	-	TRBJ1-4	TGTGCCAGCTCACCAGGAGCAACTAATGAAAAACTGTTTTTT	CASSPGATNEKLFF
TRBV10-3	-	-	TRBJ2-1	TGTGCCATCAGTGAGTCAGCCCCCTCCTACAATGAGCAGTTCTTC	CAISESAPSYNEQFF
TRBV15	-	-	TRBJ1-4	TGTGCCACCAGCAGATCTGCAAGTAATGAAAAACTGTTTTTT	CATSRSASNEKLFF
TRBV25-1	few	-	TRBJ2-1	TGTGCCAGCAGTGACTACAGGGGAACGGCGGGAAAGATCAATGAGCAGTTCTTC	CASSDYRGTAGKINEQFF
TRBV4-2	-	-	TRBJ2-3	TGTGCCAGCAGCCCGGGACGGGCCACAGATACGCAGTATTTT	CASSPGRATDTQYF
TRBV19	few	TRBD2	TRBJ2-5	TGTGCCAGTAGTCCCTGGACTAGCAAAGAGACCCAGTACTTC	CASSPWTSKETQYF